A selection of T cell receptor beta chains follows, all from one sample in a study of neurological immune-mediated disorders. TCRdb re-called the 5' RACE reads with MiXCR, one entry per CDR3 protein. The sample lists 55,000 to 75,000 distinct CDR3 sequences, 2% to 2.5% seen once, with 3% in the top ten. Input material: PBMCs. The source is a man aged 50 to 59 with multiple sclerosis. Each CDR3 is given with its conserved first and last residue. Fields, in order: V gene, D gene, J gene, clone size, CDR3 protein, CDR3 DNA. A D gene is named only where the DNA matches it firmly. Clone sizes are shown as once, few or many counts, or a class when the clone is expanded.

V gene: TRBV5-1
D gene: .
J gene: TRBJ2-5
clone size: many
CDR3 protein: CASSDQETQYF
CDR3 DNA: TGCGCCAGCAGCGACCAAGAGACCCAGTACTTC

V gene: TRBV27
D gene: .
J gene: TRBJ2-7
clone size: many
CDR3 protein: CASSLSPRVSYEQYF
CDR3 DNA: TGTGCCAGCAGTTTATCCCCTCGAGTCTCCTACGAGCAGTACTTC

V gene: TRBV7-2
D gene: TRBD1
J gene: TRBJ2-5
clone size: medium-sized
CDR3 protein: CASSPGGGVQETQYF
CDR3 DNA: TGTGCCAGCAGCCCAGGGGGCGGGGTTCAAGAGACCCAGTACTTC

V gene: TRBV3-1
D gene: .
J gene: TRBJ1-6
clone size: many
CDR3 protein: CASSQVPSVNNSPLHF
CDR3 DNA: TGTGCCAGCAGCCAAGTTCCGTCGGTGAATAATTCACCCCTCCACTTT

V gene: TRBV2
D gene: TRBD1
J gene: TRBJ2-1
clone size: many
CDR3 protein: CASRVMTGTNNEQFF
CDR3 DNA: TGTGCCAGCAGAGTTATGACAGGGACCAACAATGAGCAGTTCTTC

V gene: TRBV6-2/TRBV6-3
D gene: .
J gene: TRBJ1-2
clone size: many
CDR3 protein: CASSYVHQGGEHGYTF
CDR3 DNA: TGTGCCAGCAGTTACGTGCATCAGGGAGGAGAGCATGGCTACACCTTC

V gene: TRBV5-1
D gene: .
J gene: TRBJ2-5
clone size: many
CDR3 protein: CASSLDQGVTQYF
CDR3 DNA: TGCGCCAGCAGCTTGGATCAAGGGGTGACCCAGTACTTC

V gene: TRBV6-5
D gene: TRBD1
J gene: TRBJ2-3
clone size: many
CDR3 protein: CASSYSDRGLDTQYF
CDR3 DNA: TGTGCCAGCAGTTACTCCGACAGGGGGTTAGATACGCAGTATTTT

V gene: TRBV20-1
D gene: TRBD1
J gene: TRBJ2-5
clone size: many
CDR3 protein: CSAPGQGNLETQYF
CDR3 DNA: TGCAGTGCCCCGGGACAGGGGAATTTAGAGACCCAGTACTTC

V gene: TRBV27
D gene: .
J gene: TRBJ2-2
clone size: many
CDR3 protein: CASSLIGSNTGELFF
CDR3 DNA: TGTGCCAGCAGTTTAATAGGATCGAACACCGGGGAGCTGTTTTTT

V gene: TRBV28
D gene: .
J gene: TRBJ1-6
clone size: many
CDR3 protein: CASSFNGWTSNSPLHF
CDR3 DNA: TGTGCCAGCAGTTTTAATGGCTGGACAAGTAATTCACCCCTCCACTTT

V gene: TRBV12-3/TRBV12-4
D gene: .
J gene: TRBJ1-3
clone size: many
CDR3 protein: CASSIAGGNTIYF
CDR3 DNA: TGTGCCAGCAGTATTGCGGGTGGAAACACCATATATTTT

V gene: TRBV4-3
D gene: .
J gene: TRBJ1-1
clone size: many
CDR3 protein: CASSLTAGAEAFF
CDR3 DNA: TGCGCCAGCAGCCTCACGGCAGGGGCTGAAGCTTTCTTT

V gene: TRBV4-2
D gene: .
J gene: TRBJ1-1
clone size: many
CDR3 protein: CASSRTQGTNTEAFF
CDR3 DNA: TGTGCCAGCAGTCGTACACAGGGTACGAACACTGAAGCTTTCTTT

V gene: TRBV5-1
D gene: .
J gene: TRBJ2-5
clone size: many
CDR3 protein: CASSLRGTYQETQYF
CDR3 DNA: TGCGCCAGCAGCTTGAGGGGGACGTACCAAGAGACCCAGTACTTC

V gene: TRBV28
D gene: TRBD1
J gene: TRBJ2-3
clone size: many
CDR3 protein: CASRLRQGTQYF
CDR3 DNA: TGTGCCAGCAGACTAAGACAGGGTACGCAGTATTTT